A single sample gave rise to the 21 T cell receptor beta chains below, sequenced in a study of response to subunit inactivated influenza vaccine (dated by TCRdb to 2016 to 2018). The library came from RT-PCR. Sequenced on an Illumina HiSeq 2500. The public reads were run again by TCRdb, first through fastp at Q25 and then through MiXCR, and only productive beta chains were kept. Every entry covers one CDR3 protein and lists the most common genes and DNA from its rows. The sample table holds 600,000 to 850,000 distinct CDR3 sequences, of which around 15% were seen once. The top ten constitute approximately 7.6% of the sample. The source was PBMCs from blood, collected approximately 15 days before vaccination. The receptors derive from a man aged 45-65 years who received an inactivated influenza vaccine. Donor details come from another sample of the same person, matched by shared clones.

V is TRBV29-1 and J is TRBJ2-3; 9 bases line up with TRBD2. Germline trimming cut 0 bases from V and 4 bases from J; bases unmatched to any gene: 11. The CDR3 sequence is 17 residues long. Germline CDR1 reads SQVTM; CDR2 reads ANQGSEA. In nucleotides, the CDR3 is TGCAGCGTTGAAGATCGTAGGCTAGCGGGGTCCCCAGATACGCAGTATTTT. Translated, it gives CSVEDRRLAGSPDTQYF.

Only a few counts were recorded for this clonotype. CDR3 DNA sequence: TGCGCCAGCAGCTGGCGAAGCGGGTACCAAGAGACCCAGTACTTC. It is translated as CASSWRSGYQETQYF. This rearrangement joins TRBV5-1 to TRBJ2-5, with D possibly TRBD2 on 6 matching bases. CDR1 and CDR2 (germline): SGHRS, YFSETQ. Between the trimmed V and J ends, which lost 3 bases and 0 bases, there was a span of 12 bases. CDR3 length: 15 residues.

This chain connects TRBV7-2 to TRBJ2-1; no clear D. Trimming stripped 1 base from V and 15 bases from J, with 10 bases between. CDR1 is SGHTA, CDR2 FQGNSA, per germline. The CDR3 runs to 11 residues. Here the CDR3 reads CASSLETPPFF. DNA for the CDR3: TGTGCCAGCAGCTTAGAGACTCCCCCGTTCTTC.

This clonotype appeared a few times. The CDR3: CASSTRDTKQETQYF. The CDR3, as DNA: TGTGCCAGCAGCACCCGGGACACGAAGCAAGAGACCCAGTACTTC. The rearrangement joins TRBV7-2 to TRBJ2-5; D might be TRBD1 (6 bases). The CDR3 covers 15 residues. Germline assignment: CDR1 SGHTA and CDR2 FQGNSA. The V and J ends lost 5 bases and 2 bases respectively, with 15 bases between them.

The table lists this clonotype with a few counts. This chain links TRBV7-8 with TRBJ2-7; 9 positions agree with TRBD2. Per germline, CDR1 SGHVS and CDR2 FQNEAQ. The CDR3 runs 16 residues. Germline trimming cut 4 bases from V and 0 bases from J; bases unmatched to any gene: 7. CDR3 bases: TGTGCCAGCAGCTCGCGCACTAGCGGGTTCTCCTACGAGCAGTACTTC. It translates to CASSSRTSGFSYEQYF.

In its sample, this clonotype was seen a few times. This rearrangement joins TRBV6-2 or TRBV6-3 to TRBJ2-1; 8 bases agree with TRBD2. V gave up 6 bases and J gave up 4 bases; unmatched junction bases: 11. Germline CDR1 is MNHEY and CDR2 is SVGEGT. The CDR3 covers 16 residues. The CDR3 sequence: CASRKQSGSVYNEQFF. Here the CDR3 DNA reads TGTGCCAGCAGAAAACAGAGCGGGAGCGTGTACAATGAGCAGTTCTTC.

Only a few counts were recorded for this clonotype. The V and J genes are TRBV18 and TRBJ2-7, with 10 bases lining up with TRBD2. The trim removed 4 bases at V and 2 bases at J, leaving 5 bases unmatched. The germline V gene encodes CDR1 KGHSH and CDR2 LQKENI. This CDR3 region has 15 residues. The CDR3 loop is CASSQSGRGTYEQYF. DNA for the CDR3: TGTGCCAGCTCACAAAGCGGGAGGGGTACCTACGAGCAGTACTTC.

This clonotype was observed a handful of times. The DNA for the CDR3 is TGTGCCAGCAGCTTAGCGGGGAGTCTTTTCGAGCAGTACTTC. Translated: CASSLAGSLFEQYF. The V gene is TRBV7-9, the J gene TRBJ2-7; D perhaps matches TRBD2 (5 bases). CDR1 and CDR2 (germline): SEHNR, FQNEAQ (reference sequence). Trimming took 0 bases from V and 6 from J, leaving 12 bases between them. The length of the CDR3 is 14 residues.

The CDR3 sequence: CASSQEIPSGGPIRAKNIQYF. The CDR3 nucleotides are TGCGCCAGCAGCCAAGAAATCCCTAGCGGGGGACCTATCAGGGCCAAAAACATTCAGTACTTC. The chain employs TRBV4-1 and TRBJ2-4; TRBD2 matches 10 bases. The CDR3 runs to 21 residues. The J segment lost 1 base and the V segment lost 0 bases, leaving 15 bases of the junction unmatched. CDR1 MGHRA and CDR2 YSYEKL come from the germline V gene.

The gene calls are TRBV12-3 or TRBV12-4 and TRBJ2-5; TRBD1 or TRBD2 may be the D gene (5 bases each). Trimming took off 3 bases at V and 5 bases at J, with 10 bases between the two ends. The length of the CDR3 is 13 residues. The CDR3 here is CASSLGEMETQYF. The DNA of the CDR3 is TGTGCCAGCAGTTTGGGGGAAATGGAGACCCAGTACTTC.

The CDR3 region is CASSAAGGVNYGYTF. In nucleotides, the CDR3 is TGTGCCAGCAGCGCCGCGGGGGGTGTTAACTATGGCTACACCTTC. The V gene is TRBV5-4, the J gene TRBJ1-2; possible D gene TRBD1, 5 bases. This CDR3 has 15 residues. V was shortened by 4 bases and J by 1 base, with 14 bases between the two germline ends. Germline CDR1 reads SGHNT; CDR2 reads YYREEE (reference sequence).

V gene TRBV27 combines with J gene TRBJ2-7; 9 bases map to TRBD2. With 2 bases clipped from V and 5 bases from J, the junction kept 7 bases outside the gene matches. Germline CDR1 is MNHEY and CDR2 is SMNVEV (reference sequence). The CDR3 covers 15 residues. The CDR3 coding sequence is TGTGCCAGCAGTTTAAGAAGCGGGGGGCCGGACGAGCAGTACTTC. Amino acids: CASSLRSGGPDEQYF.

The rearrangement uses TRBV7-9 and TRBJ1-5; D not resolved. V was trimmed by 5 bases and J by 3 bases, leaving 11 bases between them. CDR3 size: 14 residues. The germline V gene has CDR1 SEHNR and CDR2 FQNEAQ (reference sequence). CDR3 nucleotide sequence: TGTGCCAGCAGCCCAGGTGTCGACAATCAGCCCCAGCATTTT. Its protein product is CASSPGVDNQPQHF.

This clonotype was observed at least ten times. This chain uses TRBV9 with TRBJ2-4, with D possibly TRBD1 on 5 matching bases. CDR3 length equals 13 residues. Germline values: CDR1 SGDLS, CDR2 YYNGEE. The ends were cut back, 4 bases at V and 7 bases at J, with 12 bases in the middle. The CDR3 DNA reads as TGTGCCAGCAGCCGTTACTCAGGGAACATTCAGTACTTC. Translated, it gives CASSRYSGNIQYF. Combining the CDR3 with reference TRBV9 and TRBJ2-4 gives the whole variable domain DSGVTQTPKHLITATGQRVTLRCSPRSGDLSVYWYQQSLDQGLQFLIQYYNGEERAKGNILERFSAQQFPDLHSELNLSSLELGDSALYFCASSRYSGNIQYFGAGTRLSVL.

Many counts were recorded for this clonotype. The chain couples TRBV2 to TRBJ2-1; D gene ambiguous. This CDR3 comprises 11 residues. V lost 4 bases to trimming and J lost 10 bases, with 8 bases between them. CDR1 and CDR2 from the germline V gene are SNHLY and FYNNEI. The DNA for the CDR3 is TGTGCCAGCAGTGCCATGGGCGAGCAGTTCTTC. Protein sequence: CASSAMGEQFF.

The table lists this clonotype with a few counts. The gene calls are TRBV4-2 and TRBJ1-4; 7 nucleotides align to TRBD1. Trimming at V came to 1 base and at J to 8 bases, leaving 10 bases not matched to a gene. CDR3 length: 16 residues. Germline CDR1 reads LGHNA; CDR2 reads YNFKEQ. The CDR3 DNA reads TGTGCCAGCAGCCAAGTTTACGGACAGGTTGGGGAAAAACTGTTTTTT. This codes for CASSQVYGQVGEKLFF.

The V call is TRBV10-3, the J call TRBJ2-5; maybe TRBD1 (7 bases). V was trimmed by 6 bases and J by 5 bases, leaving 13 bases between them. In germline, CDR1 is ENHRY, CDR2 SYGVKD. This CDR3 contains 13 residues. CDR3 sequence reads: CAIRGQAGETQYF. In DNA form, the CDR3 reads TGTGCCATCAGAGGACAGGCGGGGGAGACCCAGTACTTC.

This clonotype has more than one count but fewer than ten. The chain couples TRBV5-1 to TRBJ2-7, with a possible D match to TRBD1 (6 bases). Per the germline V gene, CDR1 is SGHRS and CDR2 is YFSETQ. The CDR3 spans 14 residues. Trimming took off 4 bases at V and 7 bases at J, with 18 bases between the two ends. The CDR3 loop reads CASSTATGLKEQYF. For the CDR3, the DNA is TGCGCCAGCAGCACAGCAACAGGGCTGAAGGAGCAGTACTTC.

The rearrangement links TRBV12-3 or TRBV12-4 to TRBJ2-7; perhaps TRBD2 as D (6 bases). The CDR3 consists of 13 residues. The V end was cut by 8 bases, the J end by 3 bases, with 14 bases between. In DNA, the CDR3 is TGTGCCAGCGGCGCGGGACTTCTCTACGAGCAGTACTTC. This codes for CASGAGLLYEQYF.

The table lists this clonotype with a few counts. V and J are TRBV12-3 or TRBV12-4 and TRBJ1-3, with D unclear. V was shortened by 11 bases and J by 4 bases, with 12 bases between the two germline ends. The CDR3 length is 12 residues. CDR3 in DNA: TGTGCCGCGGGGTTTGTCGGAAACACCATATATTTT. This encodes CAAGFVGNTIYF.

V gene TRBV19 combines with J gene TRBJ2-7, with D unclear. The germline V and J ends were trimmed by 2 bases and 0 bases, with 11 bases remaining between them. CDR3 size: 15 residues. Germline lookup yields CDR1 LNHDA and CDR2 SQIVND (reference sequence). CDR3 nucleotides: TGTGCCAGTAGTATATTTCCCGGGCCCTCCTACGAGCAGTACTTC. Its protein is CASSIFPGPSYEQYF.